The next 9 T cell receptor beta chains were all read from a single sample in a study of shared clonotypes between healthy human individuals. Data came from immunoSEQ multiplex PCR; TCRdb stores just in-frame clones and leaves some out. The table lists about 1 million clones, more than 75% of them singletons. The specimen sequenced was memory CD4+ T cells from PBMCs. The sample's subset: CD45RA-negative fraction. These receptors were collected from a man in his late teens or twenties in good health. Some clones in this sample may be carry-over from other donors' samples.

Turning to this clone: The sample holds other DNA sequences that translate to the same CDR3. The chain uses TRBV5-1 and TRBJ2-7; 9 bases line up with TRBD1. The germline V gene has CDR1 SGHRS and CDR2 YFSETQ. After removal of 4 bases from V and 7 bases from J, the junction contained 6 bases not matched to a gene. The CDR3 runs 13 residues. The DNA of the CDR3 is TGCGCCAGCAGCCCCGGGACAGGGCTGGAGCAGTACTTC. Protein: CASSPGTGLEQYF.

This chain joins TRBV6-1 and TRBJ2-7; the D is unclear. Trimming shortened V by 4 bases and J by 3 bases, and 4 bases separated the two germline ends. Per the germline V gene, CDR1 is MNHNS and CDR2 is SASEGT. The CDR3 is 11 amino acids. CDR3 in DNA: TGTGCCAGCAGTGCGCACTACGAGCAGTACTTC. Translated, it gives CASSAHYEQYF.

The rearrangement links TRBV21-1 to TRBJ1-1. TRBV21-1 is listed as a pseudogene. This CDR3 has 17 amino acids. DNA for the CDR3: TGTGCCAGCAGCAACCACTGGGCGGTACGGGGCGAGGCAGGAGCTTTCTTT. Translating gives CASSNHWAVRGEAGAFF.

J is TRBJ2-3 and V is TRBV2; 11 nucleotides match TRBD2. Germline-derived CDR1 and CDR2 are SNHLY and FYNNEI. This CDR3 has 15 residues. J was trimmed by 7 bases and V by 5 bases; bases with no gene match: 8. The CDR3 region is CASSPGTSGLNTQYF. In nucleotides, the CDR3 is TGTGCCAGCAGTCCCGGGACTAGCGGCTTGAATACGCAGTATTTT.

This rearrangement joins TRBV5-1 to TRBJ2-4, with 8 bases aligning to TRBD1. The CDR3 extends over 16 amino acids. Germline CDR1 SGHRS, CDR2 YFSETQ. Unmatched junction bases numbered 6, after V lost 4 bases and J lost 0 bases. The CDR3 region is CASSIGQGLAKNIQYF. The CDR3 nucleotides read TGCGCCAGCAGCATTGGACAGGGTCTAGCCAAAAACATTCAGTACTTC.

The gene calls are TRBV4-3 and TRBJ2-3; D not certain. This CDR3 is 13 amino acids long. V lost 2 bases and J 2 bases, leaving 5 bases between the germline ends. Germline V gene sequence: CDR1 LGHNA, CDR2 YSLEER. CDR3 region: CASSQLNTDTQYF. In DNA, the CDR3 is TGCGCCAGCAGCCAACTAAACACAGATACGCAGTATTTT.

This sequence joins TRBV6-5 and TRBJ1-1; D remains ambiguous. The V end was cut by 0 bases, the J end by 5 bases, with 10 bases between. This CDR3 contains 14 residues. The V gene's germline CDR1 is MNHEY and CDR2 SVGAGI. The CDR3 DNA is TGTGCCAGCAGTTACTCGATCTCCAGAACTGAAGCTTTCTTT. This encodes CASSYSISRTEAFF.

The chain couples TRBV5-6 to TRBJ1-2, with D possibly being TRBD1 (5 bases). This CDR3 has 17 residues. From germline, CDR1 is SGHDT and CDR2 YYEEEE. V lost 2 bases and J lost 5, with 22 bases in between. CDR3 nucleotide sequence: TGTGCCAGCAGCTTCTTTCGGGACCGCAATCCTATTTATGGCTACACCTTC. Residues: CASSFFRDRNPIYGYTF.

The chain has TRBV6-6 and TRBJ2-2; D is undetermined. Trimming removed 2 bases at V and 4 bases at J, with 11 bases between. The CDR3 spans 15 residues. Germline V CDR1 and CDR2: MNHNY, SVGAGI (reference sequence). The CDR3 region is CASSYDRGGTGELFF. CDR3 coding DNA: TGTGCCAGCAGTTACGATAGAGGCGGCACCGGGGAGCTGTTTTTT.